Included here is one T cell receptor (beta chain) sequence, with context. This sample's time point: peripheral blood 6 weeks after treatment start. The CDR3 has 15 amino acids. Trimming took 3 bases from V and 3 from J, leaving 12 bases between them. CDR1 is MNHNY and CDR2 is SVGAGI in the germline V gene (reference sequence). The data derive from a study of PD-L1 blockade in urothelial cancer. The wider study: Male sex and bladder-origin urothelial cancer were recorded for twenty-five of 29 patients. Blood was subjected to analysis at 3 weeks (second dose) and 6 weeks following treatment start.

Some clones are missing from TCRdb's copy, which holds only in-frame ones; the method was immunoSEQ multiplex PCR. The sample includes 66,000 or so clones, 88% of them seen just once. The specimen comprised PBMCs, sampled around atezolizumab (anti-PD-L1) treatment. The receptor was derived from a man aged 55-75 years with urothelial cancer. The V and J genes are TRBV6-6 and TRBJ2-1, with a tentative D call TRBD2 (5 bases). CDR3 DNA: TGTGCCAGCAGTTATATTCGGGGTAGCTACAATGAGCAGTTCTTC. Its translation is CASSYIRGSYNEQFF.